This TCR beta chain was identified during a study of blood T cell repertoires in COVID-19. CDR3 length: 15 amino acids. Trimming took 5 bases from V and 2 from J; bases not matched to a gene: 7. Germline CDR1 reads MGHRA; CDR2 reads YSYEKL. Some clones are missing from TCRdb's copy, which holds only in-frame ones; the method was immunoSEQ multiplex PCR. The data contain about 400,000 clones, 86% of them singletons. The V call is TRBV4-1, the J call TRBJ2-3, with 7 bases identical to TRBD2. The material sequenced was peripheral blood. The sequence came from a young woman with active or convalescent COVID-19. CDR3 in amino acids: CASSGASGVTDTQYF. Here the CDR3 DNA reads TGCGCCAGCAGCGGGGCCAGCGGGGTCACAGATACGCAGTATTTT.